Listed below are T cell receptor beta chains from one sample, sequenced in a study of blood T cell repertoires in COVID-19. Assay: immunoSEQ multiplex PCR; the TCRdb copy retains only in-frame clones and omits some. The table lists 45,000 to 60,000 clones, approximately 87% of them singletons. The sequenced sample was peripheral blood. These receptors were taken from a human donor in a cohort sampled during active COVID-19. Both conserved end residues are part of each CDR3. The D gene is left open where the match is weak. Clone size is stated in some rows and not others, as once, few, many or a class when expanded.

NA | TRBJ1-4 | TRBV5-6 | NA | CASSLGPGEKLFF | TGTGCCAGCAGCTTGGGGCCGGGTGAAAAACTGTTTTTT
NA | TRBJ2-7 | TRBV10-3 | NA | CAIRATVSRGSEQYF | TGTGCCATCAGAGCGACTGTGAGCCGGGGGTCGGAGCAGTACTTC
TRBD1 | TRBJ1-4 | TRBV18 | NA | CASSRQGAELFF | TGTGCCAGCTCTCGTCAGGGGGCCGAACTGTTTTTT
TRBD1 | TRBJ1-2 | TRBV2 | NA | CASMKGPGGYGYTF | TGTGCCAGCATGAAGGGGCCAGGGGGCTATGGCTACACCTTC
NA | TRBJ1-1 | TRBV7-6 | NA | CASSFGPLNTEAFF | TGTGCCAGCAGCTTCGGTCCTTTGAACACTGAAGCTTTCTTT
NA | TRBJ1-3 | TRBV30 | NA | CAWESTRGNTIYF | TGTGCCTGGGAATCAACGAGGGGAAACACCATATATTTT
NA | TRBJ1-3 | TRBV18 | NA | CASSPRRESSGNTIYF | TGTGCCAGCTCACCACGGCGGGAGAGCTCTGGAAACACCATATATTTT
NA | TRBJ2-7 | TRBV11-3 | NA | CASSLSGYEQYF | TGTGCCAGCAGCTTATCGGGCTACGAGCAGTACTTC
NA | TRBJ1-1 | TRBV7-9 | NA | CASSLVFQGTEAFF | TGTGCCAGCAGCTTAGTCTTTCAGGGCACTGAAGCTTTCTTT
NA | TRBJ2-7 | TRBV11-2 | NA | CASSFGGIDYEQYF | TGTGCCAGCAGCTTCGGCGGAATAGACTACGAGCAGTACTTC
NA | TRBJ1-1 | TRBV7-9 | once | CASSLVAGTEAFF | TGTGCCAGCAGCTTAGTGGCAGGTACTGAAGCTTTCTTT
TRBD1 | TRBJ1-2 | TRBV5-4 | NA | CASSQDRAQYDYGYTF | TGTGCCAGCAGCCAAGACAGGGCGCAATACGACTATGGCTACACCTTC
NA | TRBJ2-6 | TRBV7-9 | NA | CASSLGGTGPGANVLTF | TGTGCCAGCAGCTTAGGGGGTACAGGGCCTGGGGCCAACGTCCTGACTTTC
NA | TRBJ1-1 | TRBV7-9 | few | CASSYHRDLNTEAFF | TGTGCCAGCAGCTACCACAGGGATTTGAACACTGAAGCTTTCTTT
NA | TRBJ1-2 | TRBV6-2/TRBV6-3 | once | CASSYEQYSLDYGYTF | TGTGCCAGCAGTTATGAGCAATACAGCCTCGACTATGGCTACACCTTC
NA | TRBJ1-3 | TRBV4-1 | NA | CASSQAPFSRTYNPSGNTIYF | TGCGCCAGCAGCCAAGCTCCCTTCTCAAGGACTTATAATCCCTCTGGAAACACCATATATTTT
NA | TRBJ2-7 | TRBV5-4 | NA | CASSSRDEWVYEQYF | TGTGCCAGCAGCTCCAGGGATGAATGGGTCTACGAGCAGTACTTC
NA | TRBJ1-4 | TRBV6-1 | few | CASSDRGNNEKLFF | TGTGCCAGCAGTGATAGGGGGAATAATGAAAAACTGTTTTTT
NA | TRBJ1-2 | TRBV19 | once | CASSGWSYGYTF | TGTGCCAGTAGCGGGTGGAGCTATGGCTACACCTTC
TRBD1 | TRBJ1-2 | TRBV6-5 | few | CASSFRDRGNYGYTF | TGTGCCAGCAGTTTCCGGGACAGGGGCAACTATGGCTACACCTTC
NA | TRBJ1-1 | TRBV11-3 | NA | CASSLSGNTEAFF | TGTGCCAGCAGCTTGTCAGGGAACACTGAAGCTTTCTTT
NA | TRBJ1-1 | TRBV6-6 | NA | CASRQGTGTEAFF | TGTGCCAGCAGGCAGGGGACGGGCACTGAAGCTTTCTTT
NA | TRBJ1-5 | TRBV7-2 | once | CASSLEAGAGQPQHF | TGTGCCAGCAGCTTAGAGGCGGGGGCTGGTCAGCCCCAGCATTTT
TRBD2 | TRBJ2-5 | TRBV6-5 | once | CASTAQGLAEETQYF | TGTGCCAGCACTGCCCAGGGACTAGCGGAAGAGACCCAGTACTTC
TRBD1 | TRBJ1-2 | TRBV10-3 | NA | CAISGDRGVHGYTF | TGTGCCATCAGCGGGGACAGGGGAGTCCATGGCTACACCTTC
TRBD1 | TRBJ1-6 | TRBV30 | NA | CAWSVFTTGGNSALHF | TGTGCCTGGAGCGTTTTTACCACAGGGGGCAATTCGGCCCTCCACTTT
NA | TRBJ1-2 | TRBV6-2/TRBV6-3 | NA | CASSYSRQNYGYTF | TGTGCCAGCAGTTACTCGAGGCAGAACTATGGCTACACCTTC
TRBD1 | TRBJ1-1 | TRBV2 | NA | CASSPYGKGQGRVGTEAFF | TGTGCCAGCAGTCCATACGGGAAGGGACAGGGGAGAGTGGGAACTGAAGCTTTCTTT
NA | TRBJ2-5 | TRBV4-3 | NA | CASSQDTGKETQYF | TGCGCCAGCAGCCAAGACACAGGAAAAGAGACCCAGTACTTC
NA | TRBJ2-2 | TRBV11-2 | NA | CASSLGRTETGELFF | TGTGCCAGCAGCTTAGGTAGGACAGAGACCGGGGAGCTGTTTTTT
NA | TRBJ1-1 | TRBV7-9 | NA | CASSLRPGDTEAFF | TGTGCCAGCAGCTTAAGACCTGGAGATACTGAAGCTTTCTTT
NA | TRBJ1-3 | TRBV7-8 | few | CASSLRVSGNTIYF | TGTGCCAGCAGCTTACGGGTTTCTGGAAACACCATATATTTT
TRBD2 | TRBJ2-3 | TRBV28 | NA | CASSIQRELADTQYF | TGTGCCAGCAGCATTCAGCGGGAGTTGGCAGATACGCAGTATTTT
TRBD1 | TRBJ1-1 | TRBV5-1 | NA | CASSRDRFEAFF | TGCGCCAGCAGCCGGGACAGGTTTGAAGCTTTCTTT
NA | TRBJ1-5 | TRBV29-1 | NA | CSVGENQEQPQHF | TGCAGCGTTGGGGAGAATCAAGAACAGCCCCAGCATTTT